Each of the 20 T cell receptor beta chains below was sequenced from the same sample in a study of T cells in Graves' hyperthyroidism and ophthalmopathy. Amplification yielded TCR beta CDR3 regions, with RNA transcripts as the source. A set of HTBI primers served as the primers for a first-round RT-PCR of the TCR CDR3. TCRdb analysed the multiplex PCR reads with MiXCR anew, one entry per CDR3 protein. Here the sample spans hundreds of thousands of distinct CDR3 sequences, approximately 25% being singletons. The sequenced sample consisted of blood. The receptor set was obtained from a woman in her 40s with Graves' ophthalmopathy.

Many counts were recorded for this clonotype. This chain connects TRBV12-3 or TRBV12-4 to TRBJ1-5, with D tentatively TRBD1 (5 bases). V lost 4 bases and J 4 bases, leaving 11 bases between the germline ends. The CDR3 spans 14 residues. As DNA, the CDR3 is TGTGCCAGCAGTTCTCACAGGAAAAATCAGCCCCAGCATTTT. As protein: CASSSHRKNQPQHF.

This chain uses TRBV20-1 with TRBJ1-1; possible D gene TRBD1, 5 bases. The V gene lost 3 bases and the J gene lost 4 bases, with 18 bases spanning the gap. The CDR3 length is 15 residues. Germline assignment: CDR1 DFQATT and CDR2 SNEGSKA (reference sequence). CDR3 amino acids: CSARKWGRLSTEAFF. For the CDR3, the DNA is TGCAGTGCTAGGAAGTGGGGACGGTTGAGCACTGAAGCTTTCTTT.

V usage is TRBV20-1 and J usage is TRBJ2-5; 7 bases are shared with TRBD2. V lost 5 bases to trimming and J lost 4 bases; unmatched junction nucleotides: 10. The germline gives CDR1 DFQATT, CDR2 SNEGSKA (reference sequence). The CDR3 has 14 amino acids. The CDR3 spells CSAAGLGEGETQYF. CDR3 bases: TGCAGTGCTGCGGGACTCGGGGAGGGAGAGACCCAGTACTTC.

This clonotype was observed at least ten times. The CDR3 region has the DNA TGCAGCATAATCGTGACAGGTAGCTATGGCTACACCTTC. Translating gives CSIIVTGSYGYTF. The chain couples TRBV29-1 to TRBJ1-2; TRBD1 is a possible D gene (6 bases). V was shortened by 8 bases and J by 4 bases, with 17 bases between the two germline ends. Looked up from germline, CDR1 is SQVTM and CDR2 is ANQGSEA. This CDR3 spans 13 amino acids.

This clonotype has only a few counts. The chain links TRBV24-1 to TRBJ2-5; D might be TRBD1 (6 bases). Per germline, CDR1 KGHDR and CDR2 SFDVKD. V shed 4 bases and J shed 1 base, with 9 bases lying between them. The CDR3 is 14 residues long. CDR3 sequence reads: CATSETGIQETQYF. CDR3 in DNA: TGTGCCACCAGTGAGACAGGTATCCAAGAGACCCAGTACTTC.

The chain is built from TRBV6-1 and TRBJ1-1; D may be TRBD1 (5 bases). The germline V and J ends were trimmed by 8 bases and 1 base, with 14 bases remaining between them. CDR1 is MNHNS, CDR2 SASEGT, per germline. CDR3 length: 14 residues. The CDR3, as DNA: TGTGCCAGCGAAGACACTACAGGGAACACTGAAGCTTTCTTT. As protein: CASEDTTGNTEAFF.

This clonotype has a count of ten or more. The CDR3 bases are TGTGCCAGCAGCCAAGATCCAGGGGGGGCGGGCTATGGCTACACCTTC. Translating gives CASSQDPGGAGYGYTF. V usage is TRBV4-2 and J usage is TRBJ1-2; TRBD1 matches 7 bases. V dropped 0 bases and J dropped 4; count of bases not matched to a gene: 8. Germline V gene lookup returns CDR1 LGHNA and CDR2 YNFKEQ. This CDR3 has 16 amino acids.

The chain combines TRBV5-1 with TRBJ2-7; D is uncertain. The V end was cut by 4 bases, the J end by 0 bases, with 8 bases between. CDR3 size: 13 residues. Per the germline V gene, CDR1 is SGHRS and CDR2 is YFSETQ. CDR3 loop: CASSVYNSYEQYF. The CDR3 coding sequence is TGCGCCAGCAGCGTCTATAACTCCTACGAGCAGTACTTC.

This clonotype showed up many times. The V and J genes are TRBV6-1 and TRBJ2-5; D is perhaps TRBD2 (5 bases). Trimming stripped 7 bases from V and 4 bases from J, with 7 bases between. The CDR3 is 11 amino acids. Per germline, CDR1 MNHNS and CDR2 SASEGT. CDR3 amino acids: CASKAGETQYF. The CDR3 DNA is TGTGCCAGCAAGGCGGGAGAGACCCAGTACTTC.

The table lists this clonotype with many counts. This chain links TRBV28 with TRBJ2-2; D uncertain. Trimming removed 7 bases from V and 1 base from J, with 7 bases in between. Germline V gives CDR1 MDHEN, CDR2 SYDVKM. This CDR3 contains 13 residues. CDR3 region: CASNYRNTGELFF. The CDR3 DNA reads TGTGCCAGCAATTATCGGAACACCGGGGAGCTGTTTTTT.

This clonotype has at least ten counts. The chain carries TRBV12-3 or TRBV12-4 and TRBJ2-4, with a weak D call TRBD1 (6 bases). V was pared by 5 bases and J by 4 bases, with 6 bases between. The CDR3 consists of 12 residues. In DNA form, the CDR3 reads TGTGCCAGCAGTCAGGGGAAAAACATTCAGTACTTC. Residues: CASSQGKNIQYF.

This clonotype was detected ten times or more. The chain recombines TRBV19 with TRBJ2-4; 10 bases map to TRBD1. V shed 5 bases and J 5 bases; nucleotides not matched to a gene: 9. The CDR3 totals 16 residues. Germline loops: CDR1 LNHDA, CDR2 SQIVND (reference sequence). The CDR3 DNA is TGTGCCAGTAGTCCATCGGGACAGGGGTTCGAAAACATTCAGTACTTC. As protein: CASSPSGQGFENIQYF.

This clonotype came up a few times. The chain uses TRBV12-3 or TRBV12-4 and TRBJ2-7; possible D gene TRBD1, 6 bases. This CDR3 comprises 13 residues. V was clipped by 1 base and J by 6 bases, with 10 bases between them. The CDR3 is CASSLDRAAEQYF. For the CDR3, the DNA is TGTGCCAGCAGTTTAGACAGGGCTGCCGAGCAGTACTTC.

This clonotype appeared many times. The chain has TRBV12-3 or TRBV12-4 and TRBJ2-7, with TRBD2 as a possible D gene (5 bases). V was pared by 2 bases and J by 3 bases, with 11 bases between. The CDR3 covers 14 residues. The CDR3 coding sequence is TGTGCCAGCAGTTTAAATCGCGACTACTACGAGCAGTACTTC. Protein product: CASSLNRDYYEQYF.

This clonotype was detected many times. The rearrangement uses TRBV28 and TRBJ2-2, with a tentative D call TRBD2 (5 bases). The CDR3 totals 20 residues. In germline, CDR1 is MDHEN, CDR2 SYDVKM. Trimming stripped 5 bases from V and 3 bases from J, with 28 bases between. DNA for the CDR3: TGTGCCAGCAGTCTTGATCAGCCGGGTTCATTTATCGGGGACACCGGGGAGCTGTTTTTT. Protein: CASSLDQPGSFIGDTGELFF.

Ten or more counts support this clonotype. The genes are TRBV20-1 and TRBJ2-7; D may be TRBD2 (7 bases). Germline CDR1 reads DFQATT; CDR2 reads SNEGSKA (reference sequence). The CDR3 is 14 amino acids. The ends were cut back, 0 bases at V and 4 bases at J, with 13 bases in the middle. The CDR3 DNA follows: TGCAGTGCTAGAGATTGGGGGGGCTCATACGAGCAGTACTTC. Translated: CSARDWGGSYEQYF.

In its sample, this clonotype was seen many times. V gene TRBV11-3 combines with J gene TRBJ2-2, with 8 bases aligning to TRBD1. The CDR3 is 14 amino acids. The germline V gene has CDR1 SGHNT and CDR2 YENEEA. V gave up 6 bases and J gave up 4 bases; unmatched junction bases: 4. CDR3: CASRYRGSTGELFF. As DNA, the CDR3 is TGTGCCAGCAGATACAGGGGGTCCACCGGGGAGCTGTTTTTT.

The sample holds many counts of this clonotype. The rearrangement uses TRBV28 and TRBJ2-7; 7 bases match TRBD1. The CDR3 spans 14 residues. With V trimmed by 4 bases and J by 5 bases, 8 bases remained unmatched. Germline V gene lookup returns CDR1 MDHEN and CDR2 SYDVKM. The CDR3 spells CASSSRTGFNEQYF. In DNA form, the CDR3 reads TGTGCCAGCAGTTCCCGGACAGGTTTCAACGAGCAGTACTTC.

This clonotype was seen only a few times. The V gene is TRBV6-4, the J gene TRBJ2-7; 7 bases are a match to TRBD1. CDR1 MRHNA and CDR2 SNTAGT come from the germline V gene. This CDR3 comprises 10 residues. After removal of 10 bases from V and 5 bases from J, the junction contained 2 bases not matched to a gene. This CDR3 is CANGQDEQYF. In DNA form, the CDR3 reads TGTGCCAATGGACAGGACGAGCAGTACTTC.

About this clonotype itself: This may be a read error: a much more frequent sequence differs by one nucleotide. The chain carries TRBV18 and TRBJ1-5, with 7 bases that match TRBD1. Germline-derived CDR1 and CDR2 are KGHSH and LQKENI. This CDR3 is built from 14 residues. This chain's CDR3 is CASLPIGQAQPQHF. The CDR3 nucleotides are TGTGCCAGCTTACCAATAGGACAGGCACAGCCCCAGCATTTT.